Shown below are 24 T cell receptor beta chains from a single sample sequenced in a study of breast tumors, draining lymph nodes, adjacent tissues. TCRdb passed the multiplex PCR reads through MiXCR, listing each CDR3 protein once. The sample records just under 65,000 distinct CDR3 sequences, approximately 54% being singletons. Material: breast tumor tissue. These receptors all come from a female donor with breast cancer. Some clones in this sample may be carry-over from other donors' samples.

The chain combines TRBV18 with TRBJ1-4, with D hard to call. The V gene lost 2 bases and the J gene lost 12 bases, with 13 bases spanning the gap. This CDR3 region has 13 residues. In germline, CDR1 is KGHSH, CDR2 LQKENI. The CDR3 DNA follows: TGTGCCAGCTCACCAACGGGTGCTATGGAACTGTTTTTT. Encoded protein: CASSPTGAMELFF. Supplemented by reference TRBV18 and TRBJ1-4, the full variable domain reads NAGVMQNPRHLVRRRGQEARLRCSPMKGHSHVYWYRQLPEEGLKFMVYLQKENIIDESGMPKERFSAEFPKEGPSILRIQQVVRGDSAAYFCASSPTGAMELFFGSGTQLSVL.

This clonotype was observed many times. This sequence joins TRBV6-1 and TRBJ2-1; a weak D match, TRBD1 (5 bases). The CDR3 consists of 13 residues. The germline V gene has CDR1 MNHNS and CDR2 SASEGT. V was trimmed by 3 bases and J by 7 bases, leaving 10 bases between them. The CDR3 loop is CASSDRSGNEQFF. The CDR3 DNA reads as TGTGCCAGCAGTGACAGGTCAGGGAATGAGCAGTTCTTC.

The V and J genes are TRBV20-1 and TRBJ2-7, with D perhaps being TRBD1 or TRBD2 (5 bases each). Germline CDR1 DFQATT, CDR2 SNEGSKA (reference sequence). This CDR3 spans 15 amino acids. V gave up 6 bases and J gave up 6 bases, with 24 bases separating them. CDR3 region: CSAIQLGRVRGEQYF. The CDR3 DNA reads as TGCAGTGCGATCCAACTAGGGCGGGTAAGGGGCGAGCAGTACTTC.

CDR3 amino acids: CASGSGGGSYNEQFF. The CDR3 DNA reads TGTGCCAGCGGCTCCGGAGGGGGCTCCTACAATGAGCAGTTCTTC. The chain combines TRBV14 with TRBJ2-1, with D perhaps TRBD1 or TRBD2 (6 bases each). The CDR3 is made up of 15 amino acids. CDR1 and CDR2 (germline): SGHDN, FVKESK. The V end lost 8 bases, the J end lost 0 bases, and 14 bases lay between the germline ends.

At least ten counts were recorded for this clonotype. CDR3 residues: CATSREQGSEQYF. The CDR3 DNA reads TGTGCCACCAGCAGAGAACAGGGGAGCGAGCAGTACTTC. The chain couples TRBV15 to TRBJ2-7, with 7 bases aligning to TRBD1. J was trimmed by 6 bases and V by 0 bases; bases with no gene match: 2. Germline-derived CDR1 and CDR2 are LNHNV and YYDKDF (reference sequence). The CDR3 sequence is 13 residues long.

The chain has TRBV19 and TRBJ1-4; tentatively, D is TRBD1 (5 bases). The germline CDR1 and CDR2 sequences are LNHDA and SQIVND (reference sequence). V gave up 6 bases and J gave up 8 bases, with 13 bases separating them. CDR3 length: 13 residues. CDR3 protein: CASRVGGGEKLFF. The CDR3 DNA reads TGTGCCAGTAGAGTTGGGGGTGGAGAAAAACTGTTTTTT.

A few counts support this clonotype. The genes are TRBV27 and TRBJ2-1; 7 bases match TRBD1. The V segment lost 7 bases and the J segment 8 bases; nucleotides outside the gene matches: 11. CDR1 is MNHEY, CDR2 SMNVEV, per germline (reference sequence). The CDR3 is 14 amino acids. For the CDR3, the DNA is TGTGCCAGCAAATTTTCGTCGGGACAGTATGAGCAGTTCTTC. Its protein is CASKFSSGQYEQFF.

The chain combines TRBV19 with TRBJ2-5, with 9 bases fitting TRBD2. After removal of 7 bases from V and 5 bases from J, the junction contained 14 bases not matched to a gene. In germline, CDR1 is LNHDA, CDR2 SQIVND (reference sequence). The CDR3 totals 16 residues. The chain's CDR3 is CASKDSRREGRETQYF. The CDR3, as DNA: TGTGCCAGTAAGGACTCTCGGCGGGAGGGTCGGGAGACCCAGTACTTC.

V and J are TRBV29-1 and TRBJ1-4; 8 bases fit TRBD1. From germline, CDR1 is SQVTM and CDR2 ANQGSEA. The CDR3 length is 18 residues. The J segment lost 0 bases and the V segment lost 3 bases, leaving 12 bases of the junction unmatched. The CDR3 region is CSVDSGYGTGTTNEKLFF. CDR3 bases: TGCAGCGTTGATAGCGGGTACGGGACAGGAACAACTAATGAAAAACTGTTTTTT. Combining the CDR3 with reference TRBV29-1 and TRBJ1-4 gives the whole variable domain SAVISQKPSRDICQRGTSLTIQCQVDSQVTMMFWYRQQPGQSLTLIATANQGSEATYESGFVIDKFPISRPNLTFSTLTVSNMSPEDSSIYLCSVDSGYGTGTTNEKLFFGSGTQLSVL.

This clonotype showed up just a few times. CDR3 in amino acids: CASSFQGARGTDTQYF. CDR3 nucleotides: TGTGCCAGCAGTTTTCAGGGGGCGAGGGGCACAGATACGCAGTATTTT. V is TRBV28 and J is TRBJ2-3; 8 bases are shared with TRBD1. The J segment lost 1 base and the V segment lost 3 bases, leaving 6 bases of the junction unmatched. The CDR3 length is 16 residues. The germline CDR1 and CDR2 sequences are MDHEN and SYDVKM.

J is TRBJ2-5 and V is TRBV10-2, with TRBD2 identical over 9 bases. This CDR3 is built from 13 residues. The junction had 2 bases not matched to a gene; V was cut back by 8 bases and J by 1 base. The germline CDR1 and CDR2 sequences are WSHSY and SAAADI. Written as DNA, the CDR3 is TGCGCCAGCTTAGCGGGGGTCCAAGAGACCCAGTACTTC. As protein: CASLAGVQETQYF.

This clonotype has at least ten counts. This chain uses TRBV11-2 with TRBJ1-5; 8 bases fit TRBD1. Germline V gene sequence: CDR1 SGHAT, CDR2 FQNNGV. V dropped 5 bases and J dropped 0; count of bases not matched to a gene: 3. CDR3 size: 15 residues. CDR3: CASSRTGNSNQPQHF. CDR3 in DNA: TGTGCCAGCAGCCGGACAGGGAATAGCAATCAGCCCCAGCATTTT.

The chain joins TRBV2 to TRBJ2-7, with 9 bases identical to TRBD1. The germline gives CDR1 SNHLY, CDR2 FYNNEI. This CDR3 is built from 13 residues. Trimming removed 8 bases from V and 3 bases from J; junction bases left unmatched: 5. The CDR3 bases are TGTGCCAGCGGCGCGGACAGGGGCTACGAGCAGTACGTC. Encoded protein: CASGADRGYEQYV.

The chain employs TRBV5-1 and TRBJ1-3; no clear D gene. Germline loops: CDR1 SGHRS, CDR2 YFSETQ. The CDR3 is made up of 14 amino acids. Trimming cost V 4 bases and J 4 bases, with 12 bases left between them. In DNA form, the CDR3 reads TGCGCCAGCAGCCCCTTTTCGGCGGGAAACACCATATATTTT. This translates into CASSPFSAGNTIYF.

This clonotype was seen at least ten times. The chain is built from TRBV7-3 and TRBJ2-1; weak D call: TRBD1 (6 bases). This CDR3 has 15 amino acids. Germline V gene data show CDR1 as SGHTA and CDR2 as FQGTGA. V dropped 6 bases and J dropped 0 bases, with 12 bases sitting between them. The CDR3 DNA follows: TGTGCCAGCAGTTACGACAGGAGCTCCTACAATGAGCAGTTCTTC. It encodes CASSYDRSSYNEQFF.

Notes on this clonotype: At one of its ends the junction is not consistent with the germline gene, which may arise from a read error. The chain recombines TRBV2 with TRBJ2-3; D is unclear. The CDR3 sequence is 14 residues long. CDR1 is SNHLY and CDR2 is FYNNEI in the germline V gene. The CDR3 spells CASSVSVVTDTQYF. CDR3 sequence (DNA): TGTGCCAGCAGTGTTAGTGTGGTTACAGATACGCAGTACTTT.

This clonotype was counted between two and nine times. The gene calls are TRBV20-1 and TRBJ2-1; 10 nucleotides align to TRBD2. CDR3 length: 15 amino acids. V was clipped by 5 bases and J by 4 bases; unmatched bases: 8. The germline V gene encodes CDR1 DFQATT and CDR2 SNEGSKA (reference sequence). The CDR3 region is CSAHGLADPYNEQFF. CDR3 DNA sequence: TGCAGTGCTCACGGACTAGCGGACCCGTACAATGAGCAGTTCTTC.

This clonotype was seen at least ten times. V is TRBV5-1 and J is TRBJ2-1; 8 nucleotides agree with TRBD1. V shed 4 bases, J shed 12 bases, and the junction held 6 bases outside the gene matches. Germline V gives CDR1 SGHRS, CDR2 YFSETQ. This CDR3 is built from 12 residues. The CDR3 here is CASSPDRGGQFF. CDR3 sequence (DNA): TGCGCCAGCAGCCCCGACAGGGGAGGGCAGTTCTTC.

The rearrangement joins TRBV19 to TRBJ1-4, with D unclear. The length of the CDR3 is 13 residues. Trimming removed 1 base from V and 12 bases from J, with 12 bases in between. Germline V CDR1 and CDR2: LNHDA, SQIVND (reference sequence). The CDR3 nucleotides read TGTGCCAGTAGTATAGTGGGCAGCGAGCAACTGTTTTTT. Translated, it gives CASSIVGSEQLFF.

CDR3 amino acids: CASSQEGGSGNTIYF. CDR3 bases: TGTGCCAGCAGCCAAGAGGGTGGCTCTGGAAACACCATATATTTT. The V and J genes are TRBV4-2 and TRBJ1-3; D remains ambiguous. The germline V gene encodes CDR1 LGHNA and CDR2 YNFKEQ. This CDR3 contains 15 residues. V was shortened by 0 bases and J by 0 bases, with 6 bases between the two germline ends.

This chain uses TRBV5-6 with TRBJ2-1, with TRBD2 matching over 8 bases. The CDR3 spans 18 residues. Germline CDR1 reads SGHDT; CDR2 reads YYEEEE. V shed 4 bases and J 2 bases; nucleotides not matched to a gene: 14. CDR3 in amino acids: CASSLRNSAGVTYNEQFF. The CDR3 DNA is TGTGCCAGCAGCCTCCGCAACTCAGCGGGAGTTACCTACAATGAGCAGTTCTTC.

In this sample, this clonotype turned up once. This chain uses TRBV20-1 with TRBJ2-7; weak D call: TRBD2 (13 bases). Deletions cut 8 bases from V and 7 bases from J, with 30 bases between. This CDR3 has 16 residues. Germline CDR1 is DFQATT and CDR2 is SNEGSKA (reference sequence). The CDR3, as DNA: TGCAGTACCGCCGGGACTAGCGGGACAGGGGGCTTTGAGCAGTACTTC. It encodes CSTAGTSGTGGFEQYF.

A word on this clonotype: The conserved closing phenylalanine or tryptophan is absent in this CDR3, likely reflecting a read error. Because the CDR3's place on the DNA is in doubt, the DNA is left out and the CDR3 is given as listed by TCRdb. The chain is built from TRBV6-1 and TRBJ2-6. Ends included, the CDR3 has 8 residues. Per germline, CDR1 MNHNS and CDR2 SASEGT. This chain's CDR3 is CASSEVTS.

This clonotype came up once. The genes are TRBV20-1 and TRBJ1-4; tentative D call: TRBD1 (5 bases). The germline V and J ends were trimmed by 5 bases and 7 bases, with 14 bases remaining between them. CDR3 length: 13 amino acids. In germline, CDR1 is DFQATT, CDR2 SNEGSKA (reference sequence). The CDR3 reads CSAVRGDGEKLFF. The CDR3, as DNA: TGCAGTGCTGTTCGGGGGGACGGTGAAAAACTGTTTTTT.